Following are 27 T cell receptor beta chains from one sample sequenced in a study of OX40 agonist ivuxolimab in advanced cancers. Profiled with immunoSEQ multiplex PCR; TCRdb holds only in-frame clones, not every one. The table includes more than 80,000 clones, 85% to 95% detected once. The sequencing here drew on CD4+ or CD8+ T cells sorted from blood, taken in a trial of the OX40 agonist ivuxolimab. These TCRs come from an adult with an advanced solid tumor such as melanoma, head and neck, liver or kidney cancer.

The genes are TRBV6-5 and TRBJ1-3; no firm D call. CDR1 is MNHEY, CDR2 SVGAGI, per germline. The CDR3 extends over 14 amino acids. The V end was cut by 2 bases, the J end by 0 bases, with 5 bases between. This chain's CDR3 is CASSYQVSGNTIYF. The CDR3 DNA is TGTGCCAGCAGTTACCAAGTCTCTGGAAACACCATATATTTT.

V and J are TRBV2 and TRBJ1-2; 7 positions match TRBD1. The CDR3 extends over 14 amino acids. Trimming took 5 bases from V and 4 from J; bases not matched to a gene: 7. Germline CDR1 reads SNHLY; CDR2 reads FYNNEI. The CDR3 protein is CASSNYGTAYGYTF. In nucleotides, the CDR3 is TGTGCCAGCAGTAACTACGGGACAGCCTATGGCTACACCTTC.

The chain recombines TRBV28 with TRBJ2-7; D gene ambiguous. CDR1 and CDR2 from the germline V gene are MDHEN and SYDVKM. The V end lost 8 bases, the J end lost 0 bases, and 14 bases lay between the germline ends. The CDR3 is made up of 14 amino acids. In DNA form, the CDR3 reads TGTGCCAGCGGTGGGTGGGGAAGCTCCTACGAGCAGTACTTC. Amino acid sequence: CASGGWGSSYEQYF.

The CDR3 DNA follows: TGTGCCAGCAGTTGGGACAGCTACGAGCAGTACGTC. Translating gives CASSWDSYEQYV. The rearrangement uses TRBV6-1 and TRBJ2-7; 7 positions agree with TRBD1. In germline, CDR1 is MNHNS, CDR2 SASEGT. V shed 5 bases, J shed 3 bases, and the junction held 1 base outside the gene matches. There are 12 residues in the CDR3.

V gene TRBV30 combines with J gene TRBJ2-3; 7 bases fit TRBD2. CDR3 size: 16 residues. CDR1 and CDR2 from the germline V gene are GTSNPN and SVGIG (reference sequence). The V segment lost 1 base and the J segment 4 bases; nucleotides outside the gene matches: 11. CDR3 sequence: CAWSGGSGRASDTQYF. The CDR3 DNA sequence: TGTGCCTGGAGTGGGGGGAGTGGGAGGGCCTCAGATACGCAGTATTTT.

The chain recombines TRBV7-2 with TRBJ1-1; D perhaps matches TRBD1 (5 bases). Germline loops: CDR1 SGHTA, CDR2 FQGNSA. The length of the CDR3 is 16 residues. V shed 2 bases and J shed 5 bases, with 18 bases lying between them. The CDR3 region has the DNA TGTGCCAGCAGCTTATTATTCGGGCAGGGAGGGACTGAAGCTTTCTTT. This gives the protein CASSLLFGQGGTEAFF.

The gene calls are TRBV6-5 and TRBJ1-3, with D perhaps matching TRBD1 (5 bases). This CDR3 has 16 residues. The V and J ends lost 4 bases and 0 bases respectively, with 13 bases between them. In germline, CDR1 is MNHEY, CDR2 SVGAGI. The CDR3: CASSSPGRVSGNTIYF. DNA of the CDR3: TGTGCCAGCAGTTCCCCGGGACGGGTCTCTGGAAACACCATATATTTT.

The chain has TRBV29-1 and TRBJ1-3; TRBD1 agrees at 8 bases. The junction had 7 bases not matched to a gene; V was cut back by 6 bases and J by 0 bases. The CDR3 length is 15 residues. CDR1 and CDR2 (germline): SQVTM, ANQGSEA. The CDR3 region has the DNA TGCAGCGTAGCGCCGGACAGGGACTCTGGAAACACCATATATTTT. Residues: CSVAPDRDSGNTIYF.

V gene TRBV2 combines with J gene TRBJ2-6; possibly TRBD2 for D (6 bases). Trimming shortened V by 8 bases and J by 0 bases, and 17 bases separated the two germline ends. The CDR3 consists of 17 residues. CDR1 and CDR2 (germline): SNHLY, FYNNEI. CDR3 residues: CASGEGQGLSGANVLTF. CDR3 nucleotide sequence: TGTGCCAGCGGGGAAGGCCAGGGACTCTCTGGGGCCAACGTCCTGACTTTC.

The V and J genes are TRBV15 and TRBJ2-3; no reliable D call. The V and J ends lost 1 base and 0 bases respectively, with 2 bases between them. Germline V CDR1 and CDR2: LNHNV, YYDKDF (reference sequence). The CDR3 is 13 residues long. The CDR3 DNA reads TGTGCCACCAGCAGAGTCAGCACAGATACGCAGTATTTT. Translation: CATSRVSTDTQYF.

This rearrangement joins TRBV29-1 to TRBJ2-3; no clear D. Deletions cut 0 bases from V and 2 bases from J, with 6 bases between. Germline V gene data show CDR1 as SQVTM and CDR2 as ANQGSEA. The CDR3 consists of 13 residues. The CDR3 region is CSVEDRNTDTQYF. Written as DNA, the CDR3 is TGCAGCGTTGAAGACCGAAACACAGATACGCAGTATTTT.

There are a few counts of this clone. J is TRBJ1-5 and V is TRBV30, with 7 bases matching TRBD1. Trimming took 4 bases from V and 5 from J; bases not matched to a gene: 8. Germline values: CDR1 GTSNPN, CDR2 SVGIG (reference sequence). The CDR3 totals 14 residues. CDR3 sequence: CAWTRRQGDQPQHF. DNA for the CDR3: TGTGCCTGGACCAGGAGACAGGGCGATCAGCCCCAGCATTTT.

The chain has TRBV6-5 and TRBJ1-6; no reliable D call. The CDR3 totals 15 residues. Trimming cost V 8 bases and J 4 bases, with 15 bases left between them. Germline values: CDR1 MNHEY, CDR2 SVGAGI. DNA for the CDR3: TGTGCCAGCGGGGTGAGCTGGGGATATAATTCACCCCTCCACTTT. Amino acid sequence: CASGVSWGYNSPLHF.

The chain links TRBV5-4 to TRBJ1-3; no reliable D call. V lost 2 bases and J lost 3, with 3 bases in between. Germline loops: CDR1 SGHNT, CDR2 YYREEE (reference sequence). This CDR3 region has 12 residues. CDR3 loop: CASSFFGNTIYF. CDR3 bases: TGTGCCAGCAGCTTCTTTGGAAACACCATATATTTT. Drawing the rest from reference TRBV5-4 and TRBJ1-3, the complete variable domain is ETGVTQSPTHLIKTRGQQVTLRCSSQSGHNTVSWYQQALGQGPQFIFQYYREEENGRGNFPPRFSGLQFPNYSSELNVNALELDDSALYLCASSFFGNTIYFGEGSWLTVV.

V is TRBV30 and J is TRBJ2-5, with D perhaps matching TRBD2 (7 bases). The CDR3 sequence is 13 residues long. The germline gives CDR1 GTSNPN, CDR2 SVGIG (reference sequence). Trimming took off 5 bases at V and 5 bases at J, with 15 bases between the two ends. The CDR3 DNA reads TGTGCCTGGGGGAGGGGGGCGTTGGAGACCCAGTACTTC. Its protein is CAWGRGALETQYF. Using reference TRBV30 and TRBJ2-5 for the parts outside the CDR3, the full variable domain is SQTIHQWPATLVQPVGSPLSLECTVEGTSNPNLYWYRQAAGRGLQLLFYSVGIGQISSEVPQNLSASRPQDRQFILSSKKLLLSDSGFYLCAWGRGALETQYFGPGTRLLVL.

The chain carries TRBV6-5 and TRBJ1-3; D ambiguous. Looked up from germline, CDR1 is MNHEY and CDR2 is SVGAGI. The CDR3 loop spans 14 amino acids. V shed 4 bases and J shed 2 bases, with 9 bases lying between them. CDR3 DNA sequence: TGTGCCAGCAGTTCCACGCTGGCTGGAAACACCATATATTTT. Translating it yields CASSSTLAGNTIYF.

The chain has TRBV27 and TRBJ2-3, with TRBD2 matching over 10 bases. This CDR3 region has 16 residues. The V and J ends lost 1 base and 2 bases, in that order; junction bases with no gene match: 3. The germline V gene has CDR1 MNHEY and CDR2 SMNVEV (reference sequence). The DNA of the CDR3 is TGTGCCAGCAGTTTATTGGGGACTAGCGACACAGATACGCAGTATTTT. Residues: CASSLLGTSDTDTQYF.

The V and J genes are TRBV6-1 and TRBJ1-5; TRBD1 might be the D (5 bases). The CDR3 consists of 15 residues. Trimming took off 6 bases at V and 2 bases at J, with 14 bases between the two ends. From germline, CDR1 is MNHNS and CDR2 SASEGT. The CDR3 sequence is CASSWGLPRNQPQHF. Written as DNA, the CDR3 is TGTGCCAGCAGCTGGGGACTTCCTCGCAATCAGCCCCAGCATTTT.

The rearrangement uses TRBV2 and TRBJ2-3; no firm D call. The CDR3 contains 15 residues. The V and J ends lost 6 bases and 0 bases respectively, with 13 bases between them. The germline CDR1 and CDR2 sequences are SNHLY and FYNNEI. The DNA of the CDR3 is TGTGCCAGCAGGGACGCGTGGGGTAGCACAGATACGCAGTATTTT. Its translation: CASRDAWGSTDTQYF.

The chain carries TRBV19 and TRBJ1-2, with TRBD1 as a possible D gene (5 bases). The V gene lost 7 bases and the J gene lost 2 bases, with 8 bases spanning the gap. The CDR3 runs 12 residues. The germline V gene has CDR1 LNHDA and CDR2 SQIVND (reference sequence). DNA of the CDR3: TGTGCCAGTATTAAGGGGAACTATGGCTACACCTTC. Residues: CASIKGNYGYTF.

In nucleotides, the CDR3 is TGCGCCAGCAGCTCGGGACCAACTACCAATGAGCAGTTCTTC. Translated, it gives CASSSGPTTNEQFF. The chain couples TRBV5-1 to TRBJ2-1; either TRBD1 or TRBD2 may fit D (5 bases each). Looked up from germline, CDR1 is SGHRS and CDR2 is YFSETQ. This CDR3 comprises 14 residues. Trimming stripped 3 bases from V and 6 bases from J, with 13 bases between. Variable domain in full (rest from reference TRBV5-1 and TRBJ2-1): KAGVTQTPRYLIKTRGQQVTLSCSPISGHRSVSWYQQTPGQGLQFLFEYFSETQRNKGNFPGRFSGRQFSNSRSEMNVSTLELGDSALYLCASSSGPTTNEQFFGPGTRLTVL.

This chain links TRBV28 with TRBJ1-2; no clear D. This CDR3 spans 11 amino acids. V was cut by 6 bases and J by 3 bases, with 5 bases left in between. CDR1 is MDHEN, CDR2 SYDVKM, per germline. CDR3 region: CASRKDYGYTF. CDR3 DNA sequence: TGTGCCAGCAGGAAGGACTATGGCTACACCTTC.

This sequence joins TRBV7-9 and TRBJ1-5; D unresolved. Trimming took off 1 base at V and 9 bases at J, with 7 bases between the two ends. The CDR3 extends over 12 amino acids. CDR1 SEHNR and CDR2 FQNEAQ come from the germline V gene (reference sequence). CDR3: CASSLELPPQHF. CDR3 sequence (DNA): TGTGCCAGCAGCTTAGAACTTCCGCCCCAGCATTTT.

V usage is TRBV6-1 and J usage is TRBJ2-2, with D unresolved. The CDR3 covers 13 residues. V was trimmed by 7 bases and J by 6 bases, leaving 12 bases between them. In germline, CDR1 is MNHNS, CDR2 SASEGT. The CDR3 sequence is CASTPQRAGELFF. CDR3 coding DNA: TGTGCCAGCACCCCACAACGGGCCGGGGAGCTGTTTTTT.

The chain uses TRBV5-4 and TRBJ2-3; D uncertain. V gave up 2 bases and J gave up 5 bases, with 6 bases separating them. CDR1 and CDR2 (germline): SGHNT, YYREEE (reference sequence). CDR3 length: 12 residues. CDR3 region: CASSFNGDTQYF. In nucleotides, the CDR3 is TGTGCCAGCAGCTTCAACGGAGATACGCAGTATTTT.

The chain joins TRBV6-6 to TRBJ2-4, with 10 positions matching TRBD1. Trimming took 10 bases from V and 1 from J; bases not matched to a gene: 10. CDR1 and CDR2 (germline): MNHNY, SVGAGI (reference sequence). This CDR3 contains 16 residues. The CDR3 reads CATFATGGAAKNIQYF. CDR3 nucleotide sequence: TGTGCCACCTTTGCGACAGGGGGCGCTGCCAAAAACATTCAGTACTTC.

V gene TRBV28 combines with J gene TRBJ2-3; tentatively, D is TRBD1 (6 bases). The germline V and J ends were trimmed by 7 bases and 2 bases, with 19 bases remaining between them. There are 16 residues in the CDR3. From germline, CDR1 is MDHEN and CDR2 SYDVKM. CDR3 region: CASKGVREIITDTQYF. The DNA for the CDR3 is TGTGCCAGCAAGGGGGTGAGGGAGATAATCACAGATACGCAGTATTTT.